The following is a T cell receptor beta chain sequence with its context. This specimen belongs to a study of shared clonotypes between healthy human individuals. Germline V lookup: CDR1 LNHDA, CDR2 SQIVND (reference sequence). The V and J ends lost 6 bases and 10 bases respectively, with 15 bases between them. The CDR3 has 12 amino acids. Clones were sequenced by immunoSEQ multiplex PCR, and TCRdb holds only the in-frame ones, with some missing. The table lists about 2 million clones, 85% to 95% of them singletons, with more than 0.1% in the top ten. The source material was naive CD4+ T cells sorted from blood. Indicated subset: CD45RA+ positively selected. The receptor's source is a man between 18 and 29 years old in good health. The chain recombines TRBV19 with TRBJ1-1, with unresolved D. The CDR3 sequence is CASRRDLARAFF. For the CDR3, the DNA is TGTGCCAGTAGGAGAGACCTAGCTCGAGCTTTCTTT.